Sequencing of this TCR beta chain was carried out in a study of cytomegalovirus exposure and HLA in healthy donors. The method was immunoSEQ multiplex PCR; TCRdb's version includes in-frame clones alone and lacks a portion of them. The sample has roughly 140,000 clones, just over 85% seen once. Notes on this clone: Its antigen remains unknown.

Whole-study results and caveats: A subsequent analysis found that TCR clusters from the first cohort also tended to co-occur in the approximately 130 validation repertoires, with about 94% of cluster scores above 0.

The TCR was taken from a woman aged 18-29 years in good health and CMV-seropositive. The sample was PBMCs.

DNA for the CDR3: TGTGCCAGCAGTTCGCTGGGACAGGGAGGTTTCGGCTACACCTTC. It translates to CASSSLGQGGFGYTF. The rearrangement joins TRBV28 to TRBJ1-2; 9 bases line up with TRBD1. Per the germline V gene, CDR1 is MDHEN and CDR2 is SYDVKM. The length of the CDR3 is 15 residues. With V trimmed by 4 bases and J by 8 bases, 11 bases remained unmatched.